The rows below give T cell receptor beta chains drawn from one sample of a study of blood T cell repertoires in COVID-19. Generated by immunoSEQ multiplex PCR, the TCRdb table keeps only in-frame clones and is missing some. This table holds about 220,000 clones, around 82% found once. The sample was peripheral blood. The receptors derive from a woman in her twenties or thirties who had recovered from COVID-19. Each CDR3 is given without its conserved first and last residue.

TRBV6-1	TRBJ1-4	ASSEGRGRRTNEKLF
TRBV6-5	TRBJ2-7	ASSYSGGEQY
TRBV5-1	TRBJ2-7	ASSLTALTYEQY
TRBV3-1/TRBV3-2	TRBJ2-3	ASSFSGGPDTQY
TRBV7-9	TRBJ1-2	ASSLVGQHNYGYT
TRBV27	TRBJ1-1	ASSPPAGGLGAF
TRBV11-2	TRBJ2-7	ASSFGGDSEQY
TRBV19	TRBJ2-7	ASSFEGQGYEQY
TRBV5-5	TRBJ1-5	ASSPRDSRYGDQPQH
TRBV19	TRBJ2-1	ASSLELGRSYNEQF
TRBV6-5	TRBJ1-6	ASYTGIKNSPLH
TRBV18	TRBJ1-1	ASSPGTGGRYTEAF
TRBV19	TRBJ1-3	ASTPTQGGNTIY
TRBV18	TRBJ1-2	ASSPRGGCIYGYT
TRBV27	TRBJ2-1	ASSSRRGVGNEQF
TRBV2	TRBJ2-7	ASSLQGDSYEQY
TRBV6-6	TRBJ2-2	ASRRDTNTGELF
TRBV7-3	TRBJ2-7	ASSPSTGGGITYEQY
TRBV5-4	TRBJ1-3	ASSSRAPGNTIY
TRBV15	TRBJ1-3	ATSRVTKRSGNTIY
TRBV21-1	TRBJ2-5	ASSIQETQY
TRBV3-1/TRBV3-2	TRBJ2-1	ASSQPGTSGWSSYNEQF
TRBV19	TRBJ2-2	ASSVTGAGELF
TRBV19	TRBJ2-1	ASSDDGSSYNEQF
TRBV5-1	TRBJ2-1	ASSLGLELNEQF
TRBV11-2	TRBJ2-5	ASSLGLAGGAETQY
TRBV5-4	TRBJ2-2	ASNSGRGVTGELF
TRBV2	TRBJ1-1	ASSVARLNTEAF
TRBV4-2	TRBJ1-3	ASSQETASGNTIY
TRBV24-1	TRBJ2-2	ATSDGDTPNTGELF
TRBV18	TRBJ1-5	ASSPGTGGDQPQH
TRBV11-3	TRBJ2-2	ASSSPVSANTGELF
TRBV27	TRBJ1-5	ASSLKHSNQPQH
TRBV6-4	TRBJ2-3	ASSAQGGTDTQY
TRBV6-2/TRBV6-3	TRBJ1-5	ASSRTVSNQPQH
TRBV6-6	TRBJ1-5	ASSVQNQPQH
TRBV6-5	TRBJ2-1	ASSGLAGNEQF
TRBV14	TRBJ2-7	ASSPTGASYEQY
TRBV30	TRBJ2-7	AWSPRLKSYEQY
TRBV2	TRBJ2-1	ASSEGGQGGEQF
TRBV3-1/TRBV3-2	TRBJ2-5	ASSQATGNQETQY
TRBV15	TRBJ1-5	ATSRDPGRSNQPQH
TRBV6-4	TRBJ2-3	ASSARAERTDTQY
TRBV5-1	TRBJ2-2	ASSHEQVSSTGELF
TRBV28	TRBJ2-1	ASGVTSGRGNEQF
TRBV6-4	TRBJ2-1	ASSDTETGDHNEQF
TRBV7-9	TRBJ2-1	ASSLVTSGSVQF
TRBV20-1	TRBJ2-2	SASVRGNTGELF
TRBV30	TRBJ1-4	AWSHPTGTSEKLF
TRBV3-1/TRBV3-2	TRBJ2-6	ASSPRIGQGVSGANVLT
TRBV7-6	TRBJ2-1	ASSRGRDRQYNEQF
TRBV9	TRBJ1-6	ASSVDGGYNSPLH
TRBV5-1	TRBJ2-1	ASSLGSGYEQF
TRBV11-1	TRBJ2-2	ASSLRTGVYTGELF
TRBV11-3	TRBJ2-2	ASSQGQGAAGELF